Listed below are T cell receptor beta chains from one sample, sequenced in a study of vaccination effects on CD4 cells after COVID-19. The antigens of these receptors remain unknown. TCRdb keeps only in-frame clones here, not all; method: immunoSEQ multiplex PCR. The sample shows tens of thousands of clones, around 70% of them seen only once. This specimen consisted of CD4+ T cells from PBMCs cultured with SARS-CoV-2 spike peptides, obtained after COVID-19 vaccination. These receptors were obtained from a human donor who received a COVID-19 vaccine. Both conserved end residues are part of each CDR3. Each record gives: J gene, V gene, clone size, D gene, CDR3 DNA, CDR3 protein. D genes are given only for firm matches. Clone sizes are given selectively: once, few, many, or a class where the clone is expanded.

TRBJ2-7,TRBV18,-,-,TGTGCCAGCTCACCTTTGGAGAGTTTCTCCTACGAGCAGTACTTC,CASSPLESFSYEQYF
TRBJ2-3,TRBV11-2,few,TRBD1,TGTGCCAGCAGCACGAACAGGGGGCTGGGCACAGATACGCAGTATTTT,CASSTNRGLGTDTQYF
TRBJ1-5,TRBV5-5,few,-,TGTGCCAGCAGCTTGGCGACAACCCTCAATCAGCCCCAGCATTTT,CASSLATTLNQPQHF
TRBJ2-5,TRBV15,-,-,TGTGCCACCAGCAACTGGGACGGGAACCGAAGAGAGACCCAGTACTTC,CATSNWDGNRRETQYF
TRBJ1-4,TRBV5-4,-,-,TGTGCCAGCAGCTTGCAGGGAACCATAACTAATGAAAAACTGTTTTTT,CASSLQGTITNEKLFF
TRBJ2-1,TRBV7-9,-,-,TGTGCCAGCAGCTCAGGACTTATCGACCCACGATACGGTGATGAGCAGTTCTTC,CASSSGLIDPRYGDEQFF
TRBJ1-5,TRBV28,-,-,TGTGCCAGCAAGGATGTTAGGAGAGGGCCCCAGCATTTT,CASKDVRRGPQHF
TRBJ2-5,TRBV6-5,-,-,TGTGCCAGCAGCCGAGCAGGGAACCAAGAGACCCAGTACTTC,CASSRAGNQETQYF
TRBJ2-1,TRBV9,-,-,TGTGCCAGCAGCGTAGCGACTGGAGGACTTTACAATGAGCAGTTCTTC,CASSVATGGLYNEQFF
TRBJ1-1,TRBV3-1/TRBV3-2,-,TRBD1,TGTGCCACCAAGACAGGGCCGAACACTGAAGCTTTCTTT,CATKTGPNTEAFF
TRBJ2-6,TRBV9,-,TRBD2,TGTGCCAGCAGCGTAACATCGAAAAGGACTAGCGGGTACCCCTCCTCTGGGGCCAACGTCCTGACTTTC,CASSVTSKRTSGYPSSGANVLTF
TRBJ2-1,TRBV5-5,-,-,TGTGCCAGCAGCCCCCACGAGGGGGATTCCAGCTCCTACAATGAGCAGTTCTTC,CASSPHEGDSSSYNEQFF
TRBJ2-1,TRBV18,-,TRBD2,TGTGCCAGCTCACCACTCCTTAGCGGGATCTCCTACAATGAGCAGTTCTTC,CASSPLLSGISYNEQFF
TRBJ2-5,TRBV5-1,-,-,TGCGCCAGCAGCTTGGGGGGGCTTGGGGAGACCCAGTACTTC,CASSLGGLGETQYF
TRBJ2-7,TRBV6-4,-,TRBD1,TGTGCCAGCAGTGAATCCGGGACAGGGGGCTACGAGCAGTACTTC,CASSESGTGGYEQYF
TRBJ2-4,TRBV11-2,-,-,TGTGCCAGCAGCTTAATTTGGGGAGCGGGAAACATTCAGTACTTC,CASSLIWGAGNIQYF
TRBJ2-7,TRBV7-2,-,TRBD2,TGTGCCAGCAGCTTAGGCCTAGCGGCCTCCTACGAGCAGTACTTC,CASSLGLAASYEQYF
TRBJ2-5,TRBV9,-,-,TGTGCCAGCAGCGTAGGGGCAGGGGTTGGGGGAGAGACCCAGTACTTC,CASSVGAGVGGETQYF
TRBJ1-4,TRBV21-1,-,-,TGTGCCAGCAGCAATTCAACAGGGGGTGCCTCTTTTGACGCAACTAATGAAAAACTGTTTTTT,CASSNSTGGASFDATNEKLFF
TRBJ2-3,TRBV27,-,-,TGTGCCAGCAGTTTATGGGGAGCTAGCACAGATACGCAGTATTTT,CASSLWGASTDTQYF
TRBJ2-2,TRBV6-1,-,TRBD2,TGTGCCAGCAGTGAACTAGCGGGGAACACCGGGGAGCTGTTTTTT,CASSELAGNTGELFF
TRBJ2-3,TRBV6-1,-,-,TGTGCCAGCAGTGAGGGCAGACGAGATACGCAGTATTTT,CASSEGRRDTQYF
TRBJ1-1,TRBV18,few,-,TGTGCCAGCTCACCACAGGGCTTTATGAACACTGAAGCTTTCTTT,CASSPQGFMNTEAFF
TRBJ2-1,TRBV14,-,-,TGTGCCAGCAGCCTTCGACTAGGACAGGCTAATGAGCAGTTCTTC,CASSLRLGQANEQFF
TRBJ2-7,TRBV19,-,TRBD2,TGTGCCAGTAGACGACTCGGACTAGCGGGGGACTACGAGCAGTACTTC,CASRRLGLAGDYEQYF
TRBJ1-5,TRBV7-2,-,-,TGTGCCAGCAGCCTCGGTCCCAGCAGAAATCAGCCCCAGCATTTT,CASSLGPSRNQPQHF
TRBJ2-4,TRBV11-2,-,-,TGTGCCAGCAGCTTAGTCCCGAGTATCATTATTTCGGCCAAAAACATTCAGTACTTC,CASSLVPSIIISAKNIQYF
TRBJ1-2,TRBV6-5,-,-,TGTGCCAGCAGTAATGACAGGACTAACTATGGCTACACCTTC,CASSNDRTNYGYTF
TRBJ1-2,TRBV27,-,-,TGTGCCAGCAGTAGCGAGGGGAACTATGGCTACACCTTC,CASSSEGNYGYTF
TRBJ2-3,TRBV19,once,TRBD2,TGTGCCAGTAGTTGGGGGGCTAGCGGGGTAACAGATACGCAGTATTTT,CASSWGASGVTDTQYF